Each of the 8 T cell receptor beta chains below was sequenced from the same sample in a study of pediatric ulcerative colitis (dated by TCRdb to about 2019). The method behind the library was the immunoSEQ multiplex PCR assay. Imported from immuneACCESS, the table was reduced by TCRdb to in-frame sequences with V and J called. These copies leave out some clones; in studies compared against another copy, an unresolved V gene accounts for under half, and the cause of the remainder is not known. Across this sample there are about 15,000 clones, with over 80% seen only once. The biggest ten clones account for over 0.9% of the sample. Sequencing was performed on blood. The receptors shown here come from a boy under 18 with moderate ulcerative colitis.

The chain has TRBV27 and TRBJ1-1; 11 nucleotides line up with TRBD1. With V trimmed by 3 bases and J by 8 bases, 5 bases remained unmatched. The CDR3 has 14 amino acids. Germline V gene sequence: CDR1 MNHEY, CDR2 SMNVEV (reference sequence). This CDR3 is CASSLFGQGAEAFF. CDR3 coding DNA: TGTGCCAGCAGTTTGTTTGGACAGGGGGCCGAAGCTTTCTTT.

The gene calls are TRBV28 and TRBJ2-5; 10 bases align to TRBD2. The junction had 14 bases not matched to a gene; V was cut back by 2 bases and J by 5 bases. The germline gives CDR1 MDHEN, CDR2 SYDVKM. The CDR3 has 18 residues. CDR3 bases: TGTGCCAGCAGTTTAGGGGGGTGGAGCGGGAGGGAGTCGGAGACCCAGTACTTC. Amino acid sequence: CASSLGGWSGRESETQYF.

The gene calls are TRBV14 and TRBJ2-1, with TRBD1 matching 10 bases. Germline lookup yields CDR1 SGHDN and CDR2 FVKESK. The CDR3 has 16 amino acids. V was pared by 3 bases and J by 8 bases, with 10 bases of the junction left unmatched. The CDR3 nucleotides read TGTGCCAGCAGCCAGGAACGACAGGGGGCTTTCGATGAGCAGTTCTTC. It encodes CASSQERQGAFDEQFF.

The rearrangement links TRBV14 to TRBJ2-7; 10 nucleotides align to TRBD1. Germline values: CDR1 SGHDN, CDR2 FVKESK. The CDR3 covers 15 residues. J gave up 7 bases and V 4 bases, and 10 bases lay outside the gene matches. CDR3 DNA: TGTGCCAGCAGCCTATTCCGGGACAGGGGAGGAGAGCAGTACTTC. Its protein is CASSLFRDRGGEQYF.

This clone was detected only a few times. The gene calls are TRBV10-3 and TRBJ1-1, with TRBD1 as a possible D gene (6 bases). Germline CDR1 reads ENHRY; CDR2 reads SYGVKD. Trimming shortened V by 3 bases and J by 0 bases, and 20 bases separated the two germline ends. The CDR3 totals 18 residues. The CDR3 nucleotides are TGTGCCATCAGTGATAGTAAGGCACGGGACAATATGAACACTGAAGCTTTCTTT. Protein sequence: CAISDSKARDNMNTEAFF.

The chain has TRBV7-2 and TRBJ2-7; D gene unclear. Trimming left V 5 bases short and J 3 bases short, with 20 bases between. Per germline, CDR1 SGHTA and CDR2 FQGNSA. CDR3 size: 16 residues. This CDR3 reads CASSLEVRVTDYEQYF. The CDR3 DNA is TGTGCCAGCAGCCTAGAGGTCCGGGTGACCGACTACGAGCAGTACTTC. Variable domain in full (rest from reference TRBV7-2 and TRBJ2-7): GAGVSQSPSNKVTEKGKDVELRCDPISGHTALYWYRQSLGQGLEFLIYFQGNSAPDKSGLPSDRFSAERTGGSVSTLTIQRTQQEDSAVYLCASSLEVRVTDYEQYFGPGTRLTVT.

This chain joins TRBV2 and TRBJ1-5, with D possibly matching TRBD1 (5 bases). Between the trimmed V and J ends, which lost 5 bases and 6 bases, there was a span of 11 bases. The CDR3 is made up of 13 amino acids. CDR1 is SNHLY and CDR2 is FYNNEI in the germline V gene. CDR3 nucleotide sequence: TGTGCCAGCAGTAAAGGGGCGCGTCAGCCCCAGCATTTT. This encodes CASSKGARQPQHF.

The chain is built from TRBV11-2 and TRBJ2-4, with a weak D call TRBD1 (6 bases). This CDR3 contains 14 residues. V lost 1 base to trimming and J lost 5 bases, with 9 bases between them. CDR1 is SGHAT, CDR2 FQNNGV, per germline. CDR3 bases: TGTGCCAGCAGCTTAGGTCCAGGGGAAAACATTCAGTACTTC. This gives the protein CASSLGPGENIQYF.